This passage covers 31 T cell receptor beta chains from one sample sequenced in a study of control samples from healthy donors and cancer patients. Clones were read by immunoSEQ multiplex PCR, and TCRdb kept only the in-frame ones, dropping some. The sample carries 76,000 or so clones, 75% to 90% recorded once. The sample was PBMCs. These receptors originate from a woman between 45 and 65 years old with colorectal cancer.

This clone came up once. This chain links TRBV2 with TRBJ2-4; 10 bases agree with TRBD1. CDR3 length equals 16 residues. Germline lookup yields CDR1 SNHLY and CDR2 FYNNEI. The J segment lost 1 base and the V segment lost 7 bases, leaving 7 bases of the junction unmatched. The CDR3 sequence: CASTDGTGVAKNIQYF. DNA of the CDR3: TGTGCCAGCACCGACGGGACAGGGGTGGCCAAAAACATTCAGTACTTC.

This chain uses TRBV27 with TRBJ2-3; D is possibly TRBD1 (6 bases). From germline, CDR1 is MNHEY and CDR2 SMNVEV (reference sequence). The CDR3 sequence is 17 residues long. V lost 3 bases, J lost 1 base, and 17 bases lay in between. CDR3 in DNA: TGTGCCAGCAGTTTTGCGGACAGAGGGTCCCGCACAGATACGCAGTATTTT. Protein: CASSFADRGSRTDTQYF.

The rearrangement links TRBV27 to TRBJ1-1; 8 positions agree with TRBD1. The CDR3 covers 16 residues. Germline V gene sequence: CDR1 MNHEY, CDR2 SMNVEV (reference sequence). Germline trimming cut 2 bases from V and 1 base from J; bases unmatched to any gene: 6. The DNA of the CDR3 is TGTGCCAGCAGTTTAACCGCAGGGGGCCGGAACACTGAAGCTTTCTTT. Residues: CASSLTAGGRNTEAFF.

The J gene is TRBJ2-6, the V gene TRBV3-1 (or the pseudogene TRBV3-2); maybe TRBD2 (7 bases). The V gene lost 0 bases and the J gene lost 0 bases, with 18 bases spanning the gap. The CDR3 has 20 residues. Germline V gene lookup returns CDR1 LGHDT and CDR2 YNNKEL (reference sequence). CDR3 coding DNA: TGTGCCAGCAGCCAAGATTTTTATCGGGGGGCCGTCTCTGGGGCCAACGTCCTGACTTTC. It codes for CASSQDFYRGAVSGANVLTF.

V is TRBV6-5 and J is TRBJ2-1; the match to TRBD2 covers 11 bases. Per germline, CDR1 MNHEY and CDR2 SVGAGI. J lost 2 bases, V lost 6 bases, and 3 bases had no gene match. This CDR3 comprises 15 residues. CDR3 protein: CASRSSGGAYNEQFF. The CDR3 DNA is TGTGCCAGCAGAAGTAGCGGGGGGGCCTACAATGAGCAGTTCTTC.

The gene calls are TRBV15 and TRBJ2-5, with 8 bases aligning to TRBD1. Trimming took 2 bases from V and 5 from J; bases not matched to a gene: 10. The CDR3 is made up of 16 amino acids. Per germline, CDR1 LNHNV and CDR2 YYDKDF (reference sequence). The CDR3 protein is CATSRIGTGFRETQYF. The CDR3 DNA is TGTGCCACCAGCAGAATTGGGACAGGCTTTCGGGAGACCCAGTACTTC. Full variable domain (remainder filled in from reference TRBV15 and TRBJ2-5): DAMVIQNPRYQVTQFGKPVTLSCSQTLNHNVMYWYQQKSSQAPKLLFHYYDKDFNNEADTPDNFQSRRPNTSFCFLDIRSPGLGDTAMYLCATSRIGTGFRETQYFGPGTRLLVL.

The rearrangement joins TRBV6-1 to TRBJ2-7; 8 positions match TRBD2. The CDR3 sequence is 14 residues long. Germline loops: CDR1 MNHNS, CDR2 SASEGT. V dropped 1 base and J dropped 3; count of bases not matched to a gene: 2. The CDR3 DNA is TGTGCCAGCAGTGAAGGGCGGGGGGACTACGAGCAGTACGTC. Translation: CASSEGRGDYEQYV.

This chain links TRBV19 with TRBJ1-2; TRBD1 might be the D (5 bases). This CDR3 region has 15 residues. The V gene lost 6 bases and the J gene lost 1 base, with 15 bases spanning the gap. From germline, CDR1 is LNHDA and CDR2 SQIVND (reference sequence). CDR3 DNA sequence: TGTGCCAGTAGCCCCACGCGACAGCTTAACTATGGCTACACCTTC. It encodes CASSPTRQLNYGYTF.

The chain joins TRBV6-5 to TRBJ2-7; unclear D gene. The CDR3 loop spans 15 amino acids. V was trimmed by 6 bases and J by 0 bases, leaving 15 bases between them. Germline CDR1 is MNHEY and CDR2 is SVGAGI. CDR3 nucleotides: TGTGCCAGCAGAACCGACGCCTACTCCTCCTACGAGCAGTACGTC. This codes for CASRTDAYSSYEQYV.

The chain uses TRBV24-1 and TRBJ2-1; the D gene is possibly TRBD1 (5 bases). This CDR3 has 15 amino acids. V gave up 3 bases and J gave up 6 bases, with 14 bases separating them. Germline V gene sequence: CDR1 KGHDR, CDR2 SFDVKD. CDR3 residues: CATSDTRQPPNEQFF. The CDR3 DNA sequence: TGTGCCACCAGTGATACCCGACAGCCCCCCAATGAGCAGTTCTTC.

The rearrangement joins TRBV5-1 to TRBJ1-1; no reliable D call. Germline-derived CDR1 and CDR2 are SGHRS and YFSETQ. The CDR3 length is 17 residues. V lost 0 bases, J lost 6 bases, and 21 bases lay in between. The CDR3 DNA sequence: TGCGCCAGCAGCTTGGACATAGTTAGGCCGCTAGGGTCTGAAGCTTTCTTT. Protein product: CASSLDIVRPLGSEAFF.

The rearrangement joins TRBV6-2 or TRBV6-3 to TRBJ1-4, with no clear D. Trimming removed 4 bases at V and 6 bases at J, with 12 bases between. This CDR3 spans 14 amino acids. Looked up from germline, CDR1 is MNHEY and CDR2 is SVGEGT. For the CDR3, the DNA is TGTGCCAGCAGTTCACCGGTCTGGGATGAAAAACTGTTTTTT. It encodes CASSSPVWDEKLFF.

The CDR3 coding sequence is TGTGCCAGCTCACCAACAGGGAACTTCGAGCAGTACGTC. It codes for CASSPTGNFEQYV. The chain is built from TRBV18 and TRBJ2-7, with a possible D match to TRBD1 (6 bases). Germline V gene sequence: CDR1 KGHSH, CDR2 LQKENI. V was pared by 2 bases and J by 6 bases, with 11 bases between. CDR3 size: 13 residues.

This CDR3 reads CASSVDPAGREQFF. CDR3 nucleotide sequence: TGTGCCAGCAGCGTAGATCCAGCGGGGCGGGAGCAGTTCTTC. This chain uses TRBV9 with TRBJ2-1; 7 bases map to TRBD2. Per the germline V gene, CDR1 is SGDLS and CDR2 is YYNGEE. The junction had 7 bases not matched to a gene; V was cut back by 0 bases and J by 10 bases. This CDR3 region has 14 residues.

The chain couples TRBV9 to TRBJ1-1; 8 nucleotides agree with TRBD1. The CDR3 runs 15 residues. Germline V gene sequence: CDR1 SGDLS, CDR2 YYNGEE. Losses at the gene ends were 0 bases for V and 3 bases for J; bases not matched to a gene: 4. CDR3 DNA sequence: TGTGCCAGCAGCGTAGGTCAGGGGGCATACACTGAAGCTTTCTTT. This gives the protein CASSVGQGAYTEAFF.

The chain recombines TRBV30 with TRBJ2-6; D unclear. Germline CDR1 and CDR2: GTSNPN and SVGIG (reference sequence). This CDR3 contains 16 residues. V was shortened by 1 base and J by 0 bases, with 10 bases between the two germline ends. The CDR3 nucleotides read TGTGCCTGGAGTGCCCGAATGGGCTCTGGGGCCAACGTCCTGACTTTC. Amino acid sequence: CAWSARMGSGANVLTF.

The chain combines TRBV25-1 with TRBJ2-3; D perhaps matches TRBD1 (6 bases). CDR1 and CDR2 (germline): MGHDK, SYGVNS. V was shortened by 1 base and J by 2 bases, with 10 bases between the two germline ends. The CDR3 covers 15 residues. In DNA form, the CDR3 reads TGTGCCAGCAGTGAATCTTGGGACAACACAGATACGCAGTATTTT. As protein: CASSESWDNTDTQYF.

The chain combines TRBV6-1 with TRBJ1-1; no clear D gene. The V end lost 3 bases, the J end lost 3 bases, and 17 bases lay between the germline ends. CDR1 MNHNS and CDR2 SASEGT come from the germline V gene. The CDR3 covers 16 residues. The CDR3 sequence is CASSERRRVLDTEAFF. For the CDR3, the DNA is TGTGCCAGCAGTGAGAGGAGGCGGGTTTTGGACACTGAAGCTTTCTTT.

The rearrangement links TRBV30 to TRBJ1-5; D ambiguous. The CDR3 has 13 residues. Germline assignment: CDR1 GTSNPN and CDR2 SVGIG (reference sequence). V was pared by 5 bases and J by 2 bases, with 10 bases between. The CDR3 bases are TGTGCCTGGGGGCTTGATGGCAATCAGCCCCAGCATTTT. Translated, it gives CAWGLDGNQPQHF.

This rearrangement joins TRBV4-3 to TRBJ2-1; D is uncertain. The V gene's germline CDR1 is LGHNA and CDR2 YSLEER. With 2 bases removed from V and 8 bases from J, the gap between germline ends came to 10 bases. This CDR3 has 13 residues. The CDR3 loop reads CASSQLNLDEQFF. CDR3 nucleotides: TGCGCCAGCAGCCAATTAAATTTAGATGAGCAGTTCTTC.

The chain carries TRBV19 and TRBJ2-5; the D gene is possibly TRBD1 (6 bases). The CDR3 contains 13 residues. Trimming pared 6 bases from V and 4 bases from J, leaving 12 bases between. Germline V lookup: CDR1 LNHDA, CDR2 SQIVND (reference sequence). The CDR3 DNA reads as TGTGCCAGTAGAACAGGACAGACAGAGACCCAGTACTTC. Amino acids: CASRTGQTETQYF.

The chain employs TRBV12-5 and TRBJ1-4; D is perhaps TRBD1 (5 bases). CDR1 is LGHNT and CDR2 is FRNRAP in the germline V gene. V dropped 0 bases and J dropped 2 bases, with 7 bases sitting between them. The CDR3 loop spans 15 amino acids. DNA of the CDR3: TGTGCTAGTGGTTTGGTGGGGCAGACTAATGAAAAACTGTTTTTT. Its translation is CASGLVGQTNEKLFF.

The J gene is TRBJ2-7, the V gene TRBV28; D is perhaps TRBD2 (5 bases). The CDR3 is 13 amino acids. Germline CDR1 and CDR2: MDHEN and SYDVKM. V lost 7 bases to trimming and J lost 1 base, with 11 bases between them. CDR3 nucleotide sequence: TGTGCCAGCACTCCGGAGCGGTCCTACGAGCAGTACGTC. Translation: CASTPERSYEQYV.

This rearrangement joins TRBV7-3 to TRBJ1-6, with D maybe TRBD1 (6 bases). The CDR3 extends over 15 amino acids. CDR1 SGHTA and CDR2 FQGTGA come from the germline V gene. V was pared by 1 base and J by 6 bases, with 10 bases between. CDR3 nucleotides: TGTGCCAGCAGCTTAAGAGGGGGGGGTAATTCACCCCTCCACTTT. Translated, it gives CASSLRGGGNSPLHF.

This clone occurred once. CDR3 region: CAISDNSNEQFF. As DNA, the CDR3 is TGTGCCATCAGTGACAACAGCAATGAGCAGTTCTTC. This chain links TRBV10-3 with TRBJ2-1; no clear D. CDR3 length: 12 residues. The V and J ends lost 3 bases and 6 bases respectively, with 6 bases between them. In germline, CDR1 is ENHRY, CDR2 SYGVKD.

This chain links TRBV27 with TRBJ1-2; D possibly corresponds to TRBD1 (6 bases). The germline V and J ends were trimmed by 4 bases and 9 bases, with 15 bases remaining between them. CDR1 is MNHEY, CDR2 SMNVEV, per germline (reference sequence). The CDR3 has 13 amino acids. The CDR3 coding sequence is TGTGCCAGCAGTTACAGGGACCCTATGCGCTACACCTTC. Its translation: CASSYRDPMRYTF.

This clone occurred once. The rearrangement links TRBV5-6 to TRBJ1-5, with TRBD1 as a possible D gene (5 bases). CDR3 length: 13 residues. V was trimmed by 4 bases and J by 7 bases, leaving 12 bases between them. CDR1 is SGHDT, CDR2 YYEEEE, per germline. The CDR3 spells CASSRGVGQPQHF. The CDR3 bases are TGTGCCAGCAGCCGGGGGGTAGGGCAGCCCCAGCATTTT. The full variable domain, rest sourced from reference TRBV5-6 and TRBJ1-5, is DAGVTQSPTHLIKTRGQQVTLRCSPKSGHDTVSWYQQALGQGPQFIFQYYEEEERQRGNFPDRFSGHQFPNYSSELNVNALLLGDSALYLCASSRGVGQPQHFGDGTRLSIL.

The CDR3 sequence: CASTSGSGYTF. In DNA form, the CDR3 reads TGTGCCAGCACCTCCGGGAGCGGCTACACCTTC. The chain links TRBV6-5 to TRBJ1-2; D call uncertain. The V end was cut by 7 bases, the J end by 8 bases, with 11 bases between. The CDR3 consists of 11 residues. Germline V CDR1 and CDR2: MNHEY, SVGAGI.

The V call is TRBV7-8, the J call TRBJ1-2, with D perhaps TRBD1 (6 bases). The V and J ends lost 4 bases and 8 bases respectively, with 14 bases between them. Germline V lookup: CDR1 SGHVS, CDR2 FQNEAQ. The CDR3 spans 13 residues. The CDR3 DNA is TGTGCCAGCAGCTCCACAGGGACGGGAGGCTACACCTTC. Translated, it gives CASSSTGTGGYTF.

V usage is TRBV4-3 and J usage is TRBJ2-7, with D possibly being TRBD1 (5 bases). Germline CDR1 is LGHNA and CDR2 is YSLEER. Trimming removed 1 base from V and 4 bases from J, with 14 bases in between. This CDR3 has 15 residues. The CDR3: CASSQVPQGGYEQYV. CDR3 sequence (DNA): TGCGCCAGCAGCCAAGTACCCCAGGGTGGATACGAGCAGTACGTC.

The genes are TRBV6-5 and TRBJ1-1, with D tentatively TRBD1 (5 bases). Germline CDR1 and CDR2: MNHEY and SVGAGI. CDR3 size: 13 residues. The V gene lost 8 bases and the J gene lost 1 base, with 11 bases spanning the gap. This CDR3 is CASERRENTEAFF. Here the CDR3 DNA reads TGTGCCAGCGAACGCAGGGAGAACACTGAAGCTTTCTTT.